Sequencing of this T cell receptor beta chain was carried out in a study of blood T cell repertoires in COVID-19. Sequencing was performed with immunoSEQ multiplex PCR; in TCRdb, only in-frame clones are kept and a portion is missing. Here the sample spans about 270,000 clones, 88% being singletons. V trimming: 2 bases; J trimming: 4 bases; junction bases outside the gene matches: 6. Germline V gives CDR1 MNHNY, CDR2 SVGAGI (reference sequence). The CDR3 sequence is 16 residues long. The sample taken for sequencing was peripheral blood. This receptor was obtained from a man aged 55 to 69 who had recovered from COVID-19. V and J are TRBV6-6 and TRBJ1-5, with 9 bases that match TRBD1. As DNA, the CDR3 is TGTGCCAGCAGTTACGCTAACAGGGGGCGGAATCAGCCCCAGCATTTT. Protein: CASSYANRGRNQPQHF.